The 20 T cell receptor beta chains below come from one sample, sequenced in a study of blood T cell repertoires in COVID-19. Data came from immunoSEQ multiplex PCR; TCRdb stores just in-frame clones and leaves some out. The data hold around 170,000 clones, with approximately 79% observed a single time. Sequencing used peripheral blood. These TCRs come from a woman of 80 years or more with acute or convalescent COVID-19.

The DNA of the CDR3 is TGTGCCAGCAGTTTAATCCGGTACGAGCAGTACTTC. Protein sequence: CASSLIRYEQYF. The V gene is TRBV12-3 or TRBV12-4, the J gene TRBJ2-7; D remains ambiguous. Trimming shortened V by 2 bases and J by 4 bases, and 6 bases separated the two germline ends. The CDR3 runs 12 residues.

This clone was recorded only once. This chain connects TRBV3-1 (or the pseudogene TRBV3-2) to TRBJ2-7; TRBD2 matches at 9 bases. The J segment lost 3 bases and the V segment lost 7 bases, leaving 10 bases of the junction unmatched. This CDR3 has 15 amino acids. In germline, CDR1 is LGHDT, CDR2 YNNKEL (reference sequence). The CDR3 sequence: CASNSPAGGLYEQYF. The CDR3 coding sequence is TGTGCCAGCAACTCTCCAGCGGGAGGTCTCTACGAGCAGTACTTC.

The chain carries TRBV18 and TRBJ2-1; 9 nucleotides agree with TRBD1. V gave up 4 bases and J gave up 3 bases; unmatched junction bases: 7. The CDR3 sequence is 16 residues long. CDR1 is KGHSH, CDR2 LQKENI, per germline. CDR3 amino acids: CASSLTVTGGYNEQFF. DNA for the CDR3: TGTGCCAGCTCACTCACCGTGACAGGGGGCTACAATGAGCAGTTCTTC.

The chain's CDR3 is CASSALAALNTGELFF. As DNA, the CDR3 is TGTGCCAGCTCAGCCCTAGCGGCACTGAACACCGGGGAGCTGTTTTTT. The rearrangement joins TRBV18 to TRBJ2-2; 7 nucleotides agree with TRBD2. The CDR3 runs to 16 residues. Trimming at V came to 5 bases and at J to 1 base, leaving 7 bases not matched to a gene. Germline V gives CDR1 KGHSH, CDR2 LQKENI.

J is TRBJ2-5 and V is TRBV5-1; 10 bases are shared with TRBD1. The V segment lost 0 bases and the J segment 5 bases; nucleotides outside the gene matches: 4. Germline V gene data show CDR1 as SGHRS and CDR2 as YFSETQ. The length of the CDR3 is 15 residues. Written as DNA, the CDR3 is TGCGCCAGCAGCTTGGGACAGGGGGCGATGGAGACCCAGTACTTC. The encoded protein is CASSLGQGAMETQYF.

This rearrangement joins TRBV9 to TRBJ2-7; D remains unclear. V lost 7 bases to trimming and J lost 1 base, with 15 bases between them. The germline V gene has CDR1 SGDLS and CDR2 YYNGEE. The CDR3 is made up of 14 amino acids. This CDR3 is CASSQSRLSYEQYF. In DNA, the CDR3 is TGTGCCAGCTCCCAAAGCCGGTTATCCTACGAGCAGTACTTC.

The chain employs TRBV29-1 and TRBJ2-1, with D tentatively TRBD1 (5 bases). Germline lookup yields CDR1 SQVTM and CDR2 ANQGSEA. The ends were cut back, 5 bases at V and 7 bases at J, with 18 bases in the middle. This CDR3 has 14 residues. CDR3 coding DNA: TGCAGCGTTTCGGCCGGCAGGGTGTCGAATGAGCAGTTCTTC. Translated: CSVSAGRVSNEQFF.

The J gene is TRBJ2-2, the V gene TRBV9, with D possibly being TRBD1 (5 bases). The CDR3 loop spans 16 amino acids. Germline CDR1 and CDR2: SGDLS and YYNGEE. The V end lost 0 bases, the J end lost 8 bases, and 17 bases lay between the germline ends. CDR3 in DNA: TGTGCCAGCAGCGTAGTGTCAGGGTGGGCAGGAGGGGAGCTGTTTTTT. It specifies CASSVVSGWAGGELFF.

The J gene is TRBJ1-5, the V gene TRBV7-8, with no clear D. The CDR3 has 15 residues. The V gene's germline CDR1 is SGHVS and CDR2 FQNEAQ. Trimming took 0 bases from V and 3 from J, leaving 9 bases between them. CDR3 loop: CASSLAPGINQPQHF. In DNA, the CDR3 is TGTGCCAGCAGCTTAGCCCCAGGAATCAATCAGCCCCAGCATTTT.

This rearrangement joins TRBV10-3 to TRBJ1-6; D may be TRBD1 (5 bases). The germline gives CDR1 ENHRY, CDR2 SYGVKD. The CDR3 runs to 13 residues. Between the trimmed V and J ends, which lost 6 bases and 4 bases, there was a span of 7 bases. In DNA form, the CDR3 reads TGTGCCATCAGGACAGATTATAATTCACCCCTCCACTTT. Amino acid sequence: CAIRTDYNSPLHF.

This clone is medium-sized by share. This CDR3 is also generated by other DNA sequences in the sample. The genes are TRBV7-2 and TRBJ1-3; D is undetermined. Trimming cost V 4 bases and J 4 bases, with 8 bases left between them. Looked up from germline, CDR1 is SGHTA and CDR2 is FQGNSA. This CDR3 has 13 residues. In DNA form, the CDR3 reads TGTGCCAGCAGCTCCCTCGTAGGAAACACCATATATTTT. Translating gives CASSSLVGNTIYF.

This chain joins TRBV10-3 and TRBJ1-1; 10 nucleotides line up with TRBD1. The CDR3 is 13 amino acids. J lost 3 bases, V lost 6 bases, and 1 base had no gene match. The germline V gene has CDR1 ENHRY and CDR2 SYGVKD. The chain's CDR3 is CAIRGQGDTEAFF. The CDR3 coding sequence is TGTGCCATCAGAGGACAGGGGGACACTGAAGCTTTCTTT.

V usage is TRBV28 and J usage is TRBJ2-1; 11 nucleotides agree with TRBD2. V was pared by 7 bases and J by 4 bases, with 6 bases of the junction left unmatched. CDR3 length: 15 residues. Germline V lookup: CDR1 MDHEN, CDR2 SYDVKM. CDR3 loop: CASIAGTSGYNEQFF. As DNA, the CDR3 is TGTGCCAGCATAGCCGGGACTAGCGGTTACAATGAGCAGTTCTTC.

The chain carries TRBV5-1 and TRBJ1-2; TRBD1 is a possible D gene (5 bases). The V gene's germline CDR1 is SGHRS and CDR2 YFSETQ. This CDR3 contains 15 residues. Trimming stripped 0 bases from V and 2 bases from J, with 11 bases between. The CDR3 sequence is CASSLATDINYGYTF. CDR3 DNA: TGCGCCAGCAGCTTGGCCACGGACATCAACTATGGCTACACCTTC. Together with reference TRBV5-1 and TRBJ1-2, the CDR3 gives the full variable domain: KAGVTQTPRYLIKTRGQQVTLSCSPISGHRSVSWYQQTPGQGLQFLFEYFSETQRNKGNFPGRFSGRQFSNSRSEMNVSTLELGDSALYLCASSLATDINYGYTFGSGTRLTVV.

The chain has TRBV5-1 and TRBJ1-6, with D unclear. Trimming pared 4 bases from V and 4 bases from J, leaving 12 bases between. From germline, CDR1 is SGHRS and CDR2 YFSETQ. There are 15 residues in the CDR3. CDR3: CASSRLPGYNSPLHF. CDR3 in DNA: TGCGCCAGCAGCCGTTTGCCGGGTTATAATTCACCCCTCCACTTT. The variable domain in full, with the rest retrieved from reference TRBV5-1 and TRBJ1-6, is KAGVTQTPRYLIKTRGQQVTLSCSPISGHRSVSWYQQTPGQGLQFLFEYFSETQRNKGNFPGRFSGRQFSNSRSEMNVSTLELGDSALYLCASSRLPGYNSPLHFGNGTRLTVT.

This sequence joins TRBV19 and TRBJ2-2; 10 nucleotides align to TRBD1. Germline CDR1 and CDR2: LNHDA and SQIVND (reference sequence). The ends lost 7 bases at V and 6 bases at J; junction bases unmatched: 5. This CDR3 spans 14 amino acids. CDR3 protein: CASKTGQGAGELFF. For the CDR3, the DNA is TGTGCCAGTAAAACTGGACAGGGGGCCGGGGAGCTGTTTTTT.

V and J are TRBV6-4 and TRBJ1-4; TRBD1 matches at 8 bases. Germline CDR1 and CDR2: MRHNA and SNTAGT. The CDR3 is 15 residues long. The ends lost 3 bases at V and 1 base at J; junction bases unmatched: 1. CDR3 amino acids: CASSEQGGTNEKLFF. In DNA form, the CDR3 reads TGTGCCAGCAGTGAACAGGGGGGAACTAATGAAAAACTGTTTTTT.

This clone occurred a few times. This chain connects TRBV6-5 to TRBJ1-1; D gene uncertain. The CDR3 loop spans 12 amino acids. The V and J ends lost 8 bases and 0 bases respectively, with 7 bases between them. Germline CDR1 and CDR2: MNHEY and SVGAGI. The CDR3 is CASHTMNTEAFF. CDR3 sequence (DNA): TGTGCCAGCCACACGATGAACACTGAAGCTTTCTTT.

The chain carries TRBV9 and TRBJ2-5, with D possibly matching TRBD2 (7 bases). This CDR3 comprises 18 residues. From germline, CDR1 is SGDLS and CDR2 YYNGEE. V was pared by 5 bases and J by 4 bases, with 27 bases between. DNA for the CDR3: TGTGCCAGCAGTGCCACAGGGTCTAGCGGTCCGGTCGGAGAGACCCAGTACTTC. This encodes CASSATGSSGPVGETQYF.

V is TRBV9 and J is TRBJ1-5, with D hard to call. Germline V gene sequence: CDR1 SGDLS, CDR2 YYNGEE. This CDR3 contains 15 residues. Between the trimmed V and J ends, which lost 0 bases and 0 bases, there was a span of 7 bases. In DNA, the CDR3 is TGTGCCAGCAGCGTAGCGGGATTTAGCAATCAGCCCCAGCATTTT. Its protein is CASSVAGFSNQPQHF.